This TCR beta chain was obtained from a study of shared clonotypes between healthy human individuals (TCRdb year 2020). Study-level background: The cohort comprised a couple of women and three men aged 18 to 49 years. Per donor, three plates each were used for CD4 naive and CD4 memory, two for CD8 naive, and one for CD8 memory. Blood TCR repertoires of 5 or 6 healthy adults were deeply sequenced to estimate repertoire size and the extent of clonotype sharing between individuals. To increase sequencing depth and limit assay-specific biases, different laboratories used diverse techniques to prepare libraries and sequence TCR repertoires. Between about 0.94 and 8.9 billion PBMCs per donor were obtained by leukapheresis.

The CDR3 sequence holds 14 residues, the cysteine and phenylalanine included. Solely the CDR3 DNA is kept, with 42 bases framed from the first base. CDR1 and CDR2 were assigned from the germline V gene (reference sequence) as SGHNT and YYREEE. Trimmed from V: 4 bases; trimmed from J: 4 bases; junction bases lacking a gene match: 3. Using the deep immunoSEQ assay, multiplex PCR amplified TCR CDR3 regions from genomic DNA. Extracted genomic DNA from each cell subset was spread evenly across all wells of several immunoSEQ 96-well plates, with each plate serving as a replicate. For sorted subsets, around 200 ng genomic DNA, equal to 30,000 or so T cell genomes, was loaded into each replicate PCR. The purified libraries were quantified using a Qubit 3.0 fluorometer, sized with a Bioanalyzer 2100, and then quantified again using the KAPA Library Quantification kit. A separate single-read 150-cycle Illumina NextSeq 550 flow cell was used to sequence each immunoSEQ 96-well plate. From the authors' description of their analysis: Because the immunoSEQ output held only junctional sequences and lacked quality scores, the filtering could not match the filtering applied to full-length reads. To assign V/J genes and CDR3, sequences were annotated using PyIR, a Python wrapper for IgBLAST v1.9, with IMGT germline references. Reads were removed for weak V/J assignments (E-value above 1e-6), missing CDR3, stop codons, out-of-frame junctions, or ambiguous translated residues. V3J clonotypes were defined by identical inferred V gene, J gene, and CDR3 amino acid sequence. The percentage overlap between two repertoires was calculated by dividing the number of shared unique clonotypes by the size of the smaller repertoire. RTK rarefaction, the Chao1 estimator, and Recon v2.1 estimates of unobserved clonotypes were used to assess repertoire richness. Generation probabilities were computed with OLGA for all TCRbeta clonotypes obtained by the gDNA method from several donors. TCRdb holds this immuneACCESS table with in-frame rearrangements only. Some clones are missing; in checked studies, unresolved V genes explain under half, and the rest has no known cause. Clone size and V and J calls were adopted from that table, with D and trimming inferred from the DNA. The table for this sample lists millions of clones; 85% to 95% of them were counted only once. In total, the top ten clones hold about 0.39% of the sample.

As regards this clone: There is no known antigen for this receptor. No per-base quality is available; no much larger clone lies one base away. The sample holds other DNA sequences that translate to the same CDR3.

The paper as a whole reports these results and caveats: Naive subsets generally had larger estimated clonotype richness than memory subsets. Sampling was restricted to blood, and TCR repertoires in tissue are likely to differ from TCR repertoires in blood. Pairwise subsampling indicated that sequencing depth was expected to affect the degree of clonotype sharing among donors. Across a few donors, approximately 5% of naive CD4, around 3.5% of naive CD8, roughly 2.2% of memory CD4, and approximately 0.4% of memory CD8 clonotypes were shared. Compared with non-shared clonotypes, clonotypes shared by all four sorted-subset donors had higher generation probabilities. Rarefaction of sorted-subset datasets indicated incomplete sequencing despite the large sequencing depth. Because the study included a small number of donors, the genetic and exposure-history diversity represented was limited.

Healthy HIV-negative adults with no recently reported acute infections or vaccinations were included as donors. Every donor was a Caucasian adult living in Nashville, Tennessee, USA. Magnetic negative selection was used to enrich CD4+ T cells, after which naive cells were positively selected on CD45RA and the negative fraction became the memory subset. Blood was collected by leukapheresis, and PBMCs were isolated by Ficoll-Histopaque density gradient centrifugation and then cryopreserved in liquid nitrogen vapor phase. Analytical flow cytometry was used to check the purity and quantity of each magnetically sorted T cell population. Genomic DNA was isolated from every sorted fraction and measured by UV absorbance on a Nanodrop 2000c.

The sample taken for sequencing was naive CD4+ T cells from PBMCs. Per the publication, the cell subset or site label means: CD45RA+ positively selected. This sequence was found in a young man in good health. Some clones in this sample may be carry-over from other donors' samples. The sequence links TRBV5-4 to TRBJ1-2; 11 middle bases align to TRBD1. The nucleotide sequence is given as TGTGCCAGCAGCCCGGGACAGGGGGTCTATGGCTACACCTTC. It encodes CASSPGQGVYGYTF.